This TCR beta chain came from a study of blood T cells in healthy people across ages. Study results and caveats: Comparison with aged donors showed that long-lived donors had more naive CD4+ cells and higher diversity.

The authors ran a second PCR of 7 to 11 cycles using a sample-barcoded 5' primer and a J-beta primer mix. TCRdb re-analysed the 5' RACE reads in MiXCR, keeping a single row per CDR3 protein. The repertoire holds a few hundred thousand distinct CDR3 sequences, with about 27% as singletons. Comment on this clonotype: Its antigen remains unidentified.

The CDR3 loop spans 15 amino acids. After removal of 4 bases from V and 5 bases from J, the junction contained 6 bases not matched to a gene. Germline CDR1 WNHNN, CDR2 SYGVQD (reference sequence). The sample was also linked to a second study, of T cells of mothers and their children. That work contributes: Not a single persistent microchimeric T cell clone was detected.

The sequenced material came from blood. V and J are TRBV10-1 and TRBJ2-2; TRBD2 agrees at 8 bases. The clonotype comes from a boy under 10 years old in good health. CDR3 loop: CASSAGTRGTGELFF. The CDR3 nucleotides read TGCGCCAGCAGTGCAGGGACTAGAGGAACCGGGGAGCTGTTTTTT.